This passage covers 17 T cell receptor beta chains from one sample sequenced in a study of metastatic and nonmetastatic thyroid tumors. TCRdb used MiXCR to call clones anew from the PCR reads. The repertoire includes about 16,000 clones, 30% to 35% of them detected once, and 10% to 13% sits in the top ten. Prior to thyroid surgery, none of the patients had received any treatment. Sequencing input: blood. These receptors were obtained from a female donor with papillary thyroid cancer or a benign thyroid nodule (not recorded which). Some clones in this sample may be carry-over from other donors' samples.

V usage is TRBV11-2 and J usage is TRBJ2-1; 10 positions match TRBD2. The CDR3 is made up of 17 amino acids. Germline values: CDR1 SGHAT, CDR2 FQNNGV. With 5 bases clipped from V and 4 bases from J, the junction kept 11 bases outside the gene matches. The CDR3 bases are TGTGCCAGCAGCCTTCAATTTGGACTAGCGGAATACAATGAGCAGTTCTTC. Its translation is CASSLQFGLAEYNEQFF.

The chain couples TRBV3-1 to TRBJ2-7; 13 nucleotides line up with TRBD2. From germline, CDR1 is LGHDT and CDR2 YNNKEL (reference sequence). CDR3 size: 12 residues. Trimming took 8 bases from V and 5 from J; bases not matched to a gene: 0. The CDR3 is CASGLAGDEQYF. The CDR3, as DNA: TGTGCCAGCGGACTAGCGGGAGACGAGCAGTACTTC.

This clone has at least ten counts. V usage is TRBV5-1 and J usage is TRBJ2-3, with D tentatively TRBD1 (5 bases). Per the germline V gene, CDR1 is SGHRS and CDR2 is YFSETQ. V was clipped by 0 bases and J by 4 bases, with 15 bases between them. This CDR3 is built from 16 residues. This CDR3 reads CASSLGPQGSADTQYF. CDR3 sequence (DNA): TGCGCCAGCAGCTTGGGTCCGCAGGGAAGCGCAGATACGCAGTATTTT.

This clone was recorded at least ten times. J is TRBJ1-1 and V is TRBV18; no clear D. CDR1 is KGHSH and CDR2 is LQKENI in the germline V gene. V shed 2 bases and J shed 0 bases, with 10 bases lying between them. The CDR3 spans 15 residues. The CDR3 region has the DNA TGTGCCAGCTCACCATGGGGAGATATGAACACTGAAGCTTTCTTT. It codes for CASSPWGDMNTEAFF. Full variable domain (missing parts from reference TRBV18 and TRBJ1-1): NAGVMQNPRHLVRRRGQEARLRCSPMKGHSHVYWYRQLPEEGLKFMVYLQKENIIDESGMPKERFSAEFPKEGPSILRIQQVVRGDSAAYFCASSPWGDMNTEAFFGQGTRLTVV.

There are many counts of this clone. A much larger clone differs by one base, so this may be a read error. The rearrangement links TRBV28 to TRBJ1-2, with D hard to call. The CDR3 has 13 residues. CDR1 is MDHEN and CDR2 is SYDVKM in the germline V gene. The CDR3 loop is CTTTLGGYYGYTF. CDR3 DNA: TGTACCACGACCCTCGGCGGGTACTATGGCTACACCTTC.

V is TRBV20-1 and J is TRBJ1-6; D not certain. Deletions cut 0 bases from V and 7 bases from J, with 13 bases between. The CDR3 is made up of 15 amino acids. Germline V gene data show CDR1 as DFQATT and CDR2 as SNEGSKA (reference sequence). The CDR3 bases are TGCAGTGCTAGAGATCGTGTAGGGATAAATTCACCCCTCCACTTT. Its protein product is CSARDRVGINSPLHF.

The J gene is TRBJ2-3, the V gene TRBV7-2; TRBD2 agrees at 11 bases. V lost 6 bases and J lost 4; bases outside the gene matches: 6. Germline V CDR1 and CDR2: SGHTA, FQGNSA. This CDR3 comprises 15 residues. CDR3 in amino acids: CASSLSGGASDTQYF. The CDR3 nucleotides are TGTGCCAGCAGTCTTAGCGGGGGGGCGTCAGATACGCAGTATTTT.

As regards this clone: An end of the junction differs from the germline gene, which may be a read error. The chain is built from TRBV5-1 and TRBJ2-7; 7 positions agree with TRBD2. The germline gives CDR1 SGHRS, CDR2 YFSETQ. This CDR3 comprises 14 residues. CDR3 sequence reads: CASILSGVSREHYF. The CDR3 DNA reads TGCGCCAGCATCTTGAGCGGGGTTTCTCGCGAGCATTACTTC.

The sample holds many counts of this clone. At one boundary the junction diverges from the germline segment, which might be a read error. V gene TRBV3-1 combines with J gene TRBJ2-5; D gene unclear. The closer fit of TRBJ2-1 to the DNA end suggests the J call may be wrong. This CDR3 has 15 amino acids. Germline lookup yields CDR1 LGHDT and CDR2 YNNKEL (reference sequence). Here the CDR3 reads CASSQDLVANNEQFF. The CDR3 DNA reads as TGCGCCAGCAGCCAAGACCTAGTCGCCAACAATGAGCAGTTCTTC.

In its sample, this clone was seen many times. The chain has TRBV7-8 and TRBJ2-3; 8 bases fit TRBD2. CDR3 length equals 17 residues. V was pared by 5 bases and J by 5 bases, with 15 bases of the junction left unmatched. Germline CDR1 reads SGHVS; CDR2 reads FQNEAQ. CDR3: CASSPGGAGAIKDTQYF. The CDR3 DNA sequence: TGTGCCAGCAGCCCCGGGGGAGCGGGGGCAATTAAAGATACGCAGTATTTT.

This clone is judged medium-sized (0.01 to 0.1%). The chain joins TRBV6-4 to TRBJ2-7; TRBD2 matches at 7 bases. The CDR3 extends over 17 amino acids. Germline V lookup: CDR1 MRHNA, CDR2 SNTAGT. With 6 bases clipped from V and 4 bases from J, the junction kept 18 bases outside the gene matches. CDR3 sequence (DNA): TGTGCCAGCAGGGAAGTCCCAACGCGGGGGAAAATATACGAGCAGTACTTC. The encoded protein is CASREVPTRGKIYEQYF.

This rearrangement joins TRBV7-2 to TRBJ2-7; D call uncertain. The germline gives CDR1 SGHTA, CDR2 FQGNSA. This CDR3 spans 15 amino acids. V was trimmed by 1 base and J by 5 bases, leaving 15 bases between them. This CDR3 reads CASSLGPSTPHEQYF. CDR3 bases: TGTGCCAGCAGCTTAGGTCCCTCGACACCCCACGAGCAGTACTTC.

The chain has TRBV20-1 and TRBJ1-3; 9 nucleotides line up with TRBD1. Germline assignment: CDR1 DFQATT and CDR2 SNEGSKA (reference sequence). CDR3 length: 14 amino acids. Unmatched junction bases numbered 6, after V lost 6 bases and J lost 3 bases. CDR3 nucleotide sequence: TGCAGTGCCACCGGGACAGGGAATGGAAACACCATATATTTT. Translation gives CSATGTGNGNTIYF.

This clone turned up a few times. The chain links TRBV6-6 to TRBJ2-7; perhaps TRBD2 as D (6 bases). Germline V lookup: CDR1 MNHNY, CDR2 SVGAGI (reference sequence). The CDR3 runs 13 residues. Trimming left V 2 bases short and J 2 bases short, with 7 bases between. CDR3 in DNA: TGTGCCAGCAGTTACGGGGGGACCTACGAGCAGTACTTC. Its protein product is CASSYGGTYEQYF.

By proportion, this clone is medium-sized. The V call is TRBV10-1, the J call TRBJ2-2, with D possibly being TRBD1 or TRBD2 (6 bases each). Deletions cut 2 bases from V and 2 bases from J, with 9 bases between. CDR1 WNHNN and CDR2 SYGVQD come from the germline V gene (reference sequence). The CDR3 runs to 15 residues. The CDR3, as DNA: TGCGCCAGCAGTGAGCGGGGGCTAAACACCGGGGAGCTGTTTTTT. Residues: CASSERGLNTGELFF.

Concerning this clone: The junction departs from the called germline gene at one end, perhaps through a read error. The chain joins TRBV20-1 to TRBJ2-7, with D possibly being TRBD2 (5 bases). This CDR3 comprises 14 residues. Germline V gene lookup returns CDR1 DFQATT and CDR2 SNEGSKA (reference sequence). The CDR3 DNA reads as TGCAGTGCTAGACCCCCGGAGGCAGGCGGCATTTATCACTTC. Protein sequence: CSARPPEAGGIYHF.

In this sample, this clone is medium-sized. A read error may account for a junction end that differs from germline. The chain combines TRBV6-1 with TRBJ2-2; 9 bases line up with TRBD1. This CDR3 has 17 residues. The germline CDR1 and CDR2 sequences are MNHNS and SASEGT. CDR3 nucleotides: TGTGCCAGCAGCGAAGAAAGGACAGGGGAGAACACCGGGGAGCTGTTTTTT. Translated, it gives CASSEERTGENTGELFF.